The 20 T cell receptor beta chains listed next were all sequenced from one sample in a study of cytomegalovirus exposure and HLA in healthy donors. This PCR relied on a set of 60 Vbeta primers and 13 Jbeta primers. Some clones are missing from TCRdb's copy, which holds only in-frame ones; the method was immunoSEQ multiplex PCR. This sample carries 150,000 to 200,000 clones, around 83% of them seen once, and the ten largest clones take approximately 1.8%. Material: PBMCs. All receptors come from a man in his forties in good health and CMV-seropositive.

The chain combines TRBV6-5 with TRBJ2-4, with D tentatively TRBD1 (7 bases). Germline CDR1 reads MNHEY; CDR2 reads SVGAGI. V was trimmed by 5 bases and J by 12 bases, leaving 17 bases between them. The CDR3 runs to 13 residues. The CDR3 DNA is TGTGCCAGCAGTCTCCGATCGGGGGACAGTCAGTACTTC. It translates to CASSLRSGDSQYF.

This sequence joins TRBV29-1 and TRBJ2-5; a possible D gene is TRBD2 (6 bases). The end of the DNA is better explained by TRBJ2-7, so the J call may be wrong. Germline values: CDR1 SQVTM, CDR2 ANQGSEA. CDR3 length: 13 residues. The DNA for the CDR3 is TGCAGCGTTGAAAGCGGACTAAAGTACGAGCAGTACTTC. This encodes CSVESGLKYEQYF.

The V and J genes are TRBV6-5 and TRBJ1-5; tentative D call: TRBD1 (6 bases). The germline gives CDR1 MNHEY, CDR2 SVGAGI. V lost 6 bases and J 7 bases, leaving 19 bases between the germline ends. This CDR3 is 15 amino acids long. The DNA for the CDR3 is TGTGCCAGCAGAGGGGGAGGGGGAGGAGGGCAGCCCCAGCATTTT. Protein product: CASRGGGGGGQPQHF.

This chain connects TRBV7-9 to TRBJ2-2; possible D gene TRBD2, 5 bases. The CDR3 runs to 13 residues. From germline, CDR1 is SEHNR and CDR2 FQNEAQ (reference sequence). Trimming took 4 bases from V and 7 from J, leaving 10 bases between them. CDR3 in amino acids: CASSSTAGGELFF. The CDR3, as DNA: TGTGCCAGCAGCTCTACCGCGGGCGGGGAGCTGTTTTTT.

This chain links TRBV6-1 with TRBJ1-2; the D is unclear. The CDR3 spans 14 residues. V was pared by 6 bases and J by 2 bases, with 13 bases between. CDR1 and CDR2 (germline): MNHNS, SASEGT. The CDR3 nucleotides are TGTGCCAGCAGCGAAACCGGGAGCAACTATGGCTACACCTTC. Translation gives CASSETGSNYGYTF.

The chain is built from TRBV19 and TRBJ1-2, with 7 bases lining up with TRBD1. Germline lookup yields CDR1 LNHDA and CDR2 SQIVND (reference sequence). The CDR3 loop spans 13 amino acids. After removal of 5 bases from V and 1 base from J, the junction contained 1 base not matched to a gene. The CDR3 reads CASSYRGNYGYTF. Here the CDR3 DNA reads TGTGCCAGTAGTTACAGGGGTAACTATGGCTACACCTTC.

A word on this clone: Other nucleotide sequences from this sample produce the same CDR3. The J gene is TRBJ1-6, the V gene TRBV27, with D possibly TRBD1 on 5 matching bases. This CDR3 region has 14 residues. CDR1 and CDR2 (germline): MNHEY, SMNVEV (reference sequence). V was trimmed by 3 bases and J by 9 bases, leaving 12 bases between them. The CDR3 loop is CASSLGGIGSPLHF. Written as DNA, the CDR3 is TGTGCCAGCAGTTTGGGGGGGATCGGTTCACCCCTCCACTTT.

This rearrangement joins TRBV6-6 to TRBJ2-3; maybe TRBD1 (6 bases). The V and J ends lost 2 bases and 3 bases respectively, with 15 bases between them. Per germline, CDR1 MNHNY and CDR2 SVGAGI (reference sequence). CDR3 size: 16 residues. CDR3 DNA sequence: TGTGCCAGCAGTTACGAAGCGGCACAGGGTACAGATACGCAGTATTTT. This translates into CASSYEAAQGTDTQYF.

The V gene is TRBV10-3, the J gene TRBJ1-1; TRBD1 agrees at 8 bases. Germline lookup yields CDR1 ENHRY and CDR2 SYGVKD. The CDR3 is made up of 13 amino acids. The junction had 3 bases not matched to a gene; V was cut back by 3 bases and J by 6 bases. CDR3 sequence: CAISEPTGAEAFF. DNA for the CDR3: TGTGCCATCAGTGAACCGACAGGGGCTGAAGCTTTCTTT.

This chain links TRBV7-2 with TRBJ2-7; TRBD1 is a possible D gene (6 bases). Looked up from germline, CDR1 is SGHTA and CDR2 is FQGNSA. V shed 6 bases and J shed 2 bases, with 14 bases lying between them. CDR3 length equals 14 residues. Here the CDR3 reads CASSFSGHAYEQYF. CDR3 bases: TGTGCCAGCAGTTTTTCGGGACATGCCTACGAGCAGTACTTC.

The V call is TRBV7-2, the J call TRBJ2-3; D is uncertain. V gave up 1 base and J gave up 14 bases, with 13 bases separating them. Germline loops: CDR1 SGHTA, CDR2 FQGNSA. This CDR3 comprises 12 residues. The CDR3 region has the DNA TGTGCCAGCAGCTTAGGAGCGACCCAGTGGTATTTT. Its protein product is CASSLGATQWYF.

This clone was picked up one time. Relative to the germline gene, one junction end is altered; a read error may explain this. Other DNA sequences from this sample encode an identical CDR3 as well. The CDR3 is CASSQTPGQGATHF. CDR3 coding DNA: TGTGCCAGCAGCCAAACGCCCGGACAGGGGGCGACGCACTTC. The rearrangement links TRBV7-3 to TRBJ2-5; 11 bases are a match to TRBD1. There are 14 residues in the CDR3. The germline gives CDR1 SGHTA, CDR2 FQGTGA.

This clone was observed a handful of times. The chain uses TRBV7-8 and TRBJ2-1; the match to TRBD2 covers 7 bases. The junction had 7 bases not matched to a gene; V was cut back by 0 bases and J by 8 bases. Germline V CDR1 and CDR2: SGHVS, FQNEAQ. The CDR3 is made up of 15 amino acids. CDR3 sequence reads: CASSLAGGDFDEQFF. The CDR3 DNA follows: TGTGCCAGCAGCTTAGCGGGAGGGGACTTTGATGAGCAGTTCTTC.

The rearrangement uses TRBV2 and TRBJ1-5, with a weak D call TRBD1 (5 bases). CDR1 and CDR2 from the germline V gene are SNHLY and FYNNEI. The CDR3 length is 13 residues. V lost 6 bases, J lost 2 bases, and 8 bases lay in between. The CDR3 protein is CASRDNGNQPQHF. The CDR3 DNA reads TGTGCCAGCAGGGACAACGGCAATCAGCCCCAGCATTTT.

The chain has TRBV6-6 and TRBJ1-2; D not certain. Germline CDR1 and CDR2: MNHNY and SVGAGI (reference sequence). CDR3 length: 12 residues. Trimming removed 5 bases at V and 1 base at J, with 5 bases between. The CDR3 loop reads CASSQINYGYTF. CDR3 DNA sequence: TGTGCCAGCAGTCAGATTAACTATGGCTACACCTTC.

The sample holds one count of this clone. V usage is TRBV2 and J usage is TRBJ1-6, with 9 nucleotides matching TRBD1. CDR3 size: 14 residues. V lost 3 bases and J lost 7; bases outside the gene matches: 1. The V gene's germline CDR1 is SNHLY and CDR2 FYNNEI. The CDR3 sequence: CASSDGTGNSPLHF. The DNA of the CDR3 is TGTGCCAGCAGTGACGGGACAGGGAATTCACCCCTCCACTTT.

The V gene is TRBV28, the J gene TRBJ1-2; D remains ambiguous. The CDR3 has 14 amino acids. Germline assignment: CDR1 MDHEN and CDR2 SYDVKM. V was clipped by 5 bases and J by 2 bases, with 12 bases between them. The CDR3 DNA reads as TGTGCCAGCAGTATTCAGACGGGGAACTATGGCTACACCTTC. Residues: CASSIQTGNYGYTF.

A word on this clone: One end of the junction is discordant with germline, which a read error may explain. V gene TRBV7-7 combines with J gene TRBJ2-1; TRBD2 matches 7 bases. This CDR3 is 14 amino acids long. Germline V CDR1 and CDR2: SSHAT, FNYEAQ (reference sequence). The CDR3 DNA sequence: TGTGCTAGCAGCGTCGGGGGGAGCAGCAATGAGCAGTTCTTC. This translates into CASSVGGSSNEQFF.

This chain connects TRBV21-1 to TRBJ2-7; the table names TRBD1, a call not compared with the DNA. TRBV21-1 is described as a pseudogene. This CDR3 is 15 amino acids long. The CDR3 sequence is CASTNPGGRSREQYF. The CDR3 DNA reads as TGTGCCAGCACGAACCCAGGGGGGCGATCACGCGAGCAGTACTTC.

The genes are TRBV28 and TRBJ2-1, with 9 positions matching TRBD2. CDR3 size: 15 residues. Germline V CDR1 and CDR2: MDHEN, SYDVKM. The ends lost 6 bases at V and 4 bases at J; junction bases unmatched: 7. The CDR3 DNA sequence: TGTGCCAGCAGCCTTAGCGGGAGAGGGTACAATGAGCAGTTCTTC. Protein product: CASSLSGRGYNEQFF. Supplemented by reference TRBV28 and TRBJ2-1, the full variable domain reads DVKVTQSSRYLVKRTGEKVFLECVQDMDHENMFWYRQDPGLGLRLIYFSYDVKMKEKGDIPEGYSVSREKKERFSLILESASTNQTSMYLCASSLSGRGYNEQFFGPGTRLTVL.